This TCR beta chain was recorded in a study of molecular identifiers for immune sequencing clone quantification. The overall study: For replicates, RNA isolated from roughly 21,000 or 96,000 naive CD8 cells was divided into five portions, of which four were sequenced. Study results and limitations: Should identical TCR molecules share a barcode, the sizes of highly expanded clones could be underestimated. Whereas clones above 20 RNA copies held under 1% of naive-cell molecules, they held over 98% of effector molecules.

Trimming took 3 bases from V and 8 from J, leaving 7 bases between them. The CDR3 extends over 10 amino acids. Germline V CDR1 and CDR2: GTSNPN, SVGIG (reference sequence). From the PCR reads, TCRdb called clonotypes with MiXCR, one entry per CDR3 protein. The top ten clones hold under 0.95% of a sample with approximately 670,000 distinct CDR3 sequences, just under 20% of them seen once. This clonotype was detected ten times or more. Its antigen is unknown. Sequencing was performed on naive CD8+ T cells from blood, with Jurkat cell RNA spiked in. Subset in this sample: FACS-sorted CD8+CD4-CCR7+CD45RA+ naive T cells. This receptor was obtained from a human donor in good health. Some libraries in this study had Jurkat cell RNA spiked in. The chain recombines TRBV30 with TRBJ1-1; D is undetermined. The CDR3 DNA reads TGTGCCTGGAGCCAGATCGAAGCTTTCTTT. This codes for CAWSQIEAFF.